These 3 T cell receptor beta chains share one sample of origin, sequenced in a study of T-cell reconstitution after alpha-beta-depleted transplantation in children. The TCRbeta library incorporated unique molecular identifiers. TCRdb used MiXCR to reprocess the PCR reads, holding one entry per CDR3 protein. Of just over 950,000 distinct CDR3 sequences in the sample, about 29% are singletons; the top ten hold over 25%. This specimen was PBMCs, mostly from graft donor cells, taken 360 days after TCRalphabeta/CD19-depleted stem cell transplant. These receptor sequences come from a boy under two years old who had a stem cell transplant for SCID, so the T cells may come from the graft donor.

V and J are TRBV18 and TRBJ2-7; D is uncertain. This CDR3 comprises 15 residues. The V end was cut by 3 bases, the J end by 5 bases, with 17 bases between. Germline loops: CDR1 KGHSH, CDR2 LQKENI. The chain's CDR3 is CASSPLGSPTHEQYF. The CDR3 DNA follows: TGTGCCAGCTCACCCTTGGGCTCACCGACCCACGAGCAGTACTTC.

This clonotype showed up just a few times. V gene TRBV6-4 combines with J gene TRBJ2-1; tentatively, D is TRBD1 or TRBD2 (5 bases each). V gave up 3 bases and J gave up 8 bases, with 17 bases separating them. The germline CDR1 and CDR2 sequences are MRHNA and SNTAGT. CDR3 length: 15 residues. The CDR3 here is CASSEGRQGSDEQFF. CDR3 DNA sequence: TGTGCCAGCAGTGAAGGGCGGCAGGGTAGCGATGAGCAGTTCTTC.

This clonotype has just a few counts. This chain uses TRBV20-1 with TRBJ2-7, with D possibly TRBD1 on 6 matching bases. Trimming took 5 bases from V and 3 from J, leaving 14 bases between them. CDR1 is DFQATT and CDR2 is SNEGSKA in the germline V gene (reference sequence). CDR3 length equals 13 residues. CDR3 coding DNA: TGCAGTGCTTTTCGGACAGAGTACTACGAGCAGTACTTC. Protein sequence: CSAFRTEYYEQYF.